The sequence of this TCR beta chain was determined in a study of T cell responses to AZD1222 COVID-19 vaccine. At the level of the study: The study pooled second doses at about 4 or about 12 weeks. Whole-study findings and limits: An increase in Spike-specific TCR breadth and depth was observed after two AZD1222 doses. In a largely white British group with more females than males, clonal diversity was possibly underestimated.

About this clone itself: Antigen specificity is unknown.

Per germline, CDR1 SGHAT and CDR2 FQNNGV. V was trimmed by 5 bases and J by 1 base, leaving 13 bases between them. The CDR3 is 15 amino acids. The method was immunoSEQ multiplex PCR; TCRdb's version includes in-frame clones alone and lacks a portion of them. The sample contains 140,000 to 150,000 clones, over 85% of which appear only once. The rearrangement uses TRBV11-2 and TRBJ2-3, with D hard to call. The receptor was isolated from an adult in good health. The sample consisted of peripheral blood, taken on day 0 of AZD1222 vaccination. CDR3 residues: CASSPRERRTDTQYF. CDR3 in DNA: TGTGCCAGCAGCCCCCGTGAGCGCCGCACAGATACGCAGTATTTT. The full variable domain, its missing parts supplied by reference TRBV11-2 and TRBJ2-3, is EAGVAQSPRYKIIEKRQSVAFWCNPISGHATLYWYQQILGQGPKLLIQFQNNGVVDDSQLPKDRFSAERLKGVDSTLKIQPAKLEDSAVYLCASSPRERRTDTQYFGPGTRLTVL.